This T cell receptor beta chain was observed in a study of sequential checkpoint blockade in melanoma. Study context: First-line arms were nivolumab then ipilimumab, or the reverse, randomized 1:1. After nivolumab or ipilimumab alone, about 22 patients had week-13 rebiopsies.

This clone turned up a few times. Profiling relied on immunoSEQ multiplex PCR, and the TCRdb table lists in-frame clones only, not all of them. The profile shows approximately 2,500 clones, approximately 26% of them singletons. Stated treatment: randomized to nivolumab then ipilimumab (arm A) or the reverse (arm B). None of the patients previously received DNA-damaging chemotherapy. From germline, CDR1 is ENHRY and CDR2 SYGVKD. V lost 3 bases and J lost 2; bases outside the gene matches: 5. This CDR3 is built from 16 residues. This chain uses TRBV10-3 with TRBJ2-1, with 9 bases lining up with TRBD1. This sample comprised tumor tissue (inferred from file names), obtained from a patient given nivolumab and ipilimumab in sequence. The TCR originated in a human donor with melanoma. CDR3: CAISDPRDRAYNEQFF. The DNA of the CDR3 is TGTGCCATCAGTGACCCTCGGGACAGGGCCTACAATGAGCAGTTCTTC.